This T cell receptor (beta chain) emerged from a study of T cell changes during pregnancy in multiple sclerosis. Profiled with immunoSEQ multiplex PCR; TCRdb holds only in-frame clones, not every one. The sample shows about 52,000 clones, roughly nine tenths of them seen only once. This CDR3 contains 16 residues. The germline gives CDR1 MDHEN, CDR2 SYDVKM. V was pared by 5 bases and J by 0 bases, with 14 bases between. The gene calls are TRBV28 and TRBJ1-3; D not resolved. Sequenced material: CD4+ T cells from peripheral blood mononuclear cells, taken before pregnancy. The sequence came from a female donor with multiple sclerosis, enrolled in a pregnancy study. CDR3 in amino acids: CASSDPTGSSGNTIYF. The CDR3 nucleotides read TGTGCCAGCAGTGACCCGACGGGGAGCTCTGGAAACACCATATATTTT.